Listed below are T cell receptor beta chains from one sample, sequenced in a study of beta chain features in type 1 diabetes. Clones were read by immunoSEQ multiplex PCR, and TCRdb kept only the in-frame ones, dropping some. The sample includes 640,000 or so clones, around an eighth seen only once; the top ten take less than 0.025%. Sequencing input: naive CD4+ T cells from blood. These receptor sequences come from a man in his late teens or twenties with type 1 diabetes. The CDR3 runs from the conserved cysteine through the conserved F or W. D genes are given only for firm matches. Clone size is not always given. Where it is, it says once, few, many or a class for expanded clones.

d_call: .; clone_size: few; v_call: TRBV2; j_call: TRBJ2-3; cdr3_nt: TGTGCCAGCAGTGCGAGTAACACAGATACGCAGTATTTT; cdr3_aa: CASSASNTDTQYF
d_call: TRBD1; clone_size: few; v_call: TRBV5-4; j_call: TRBJ2-1; cdr3_nt: TGTGCCAGTCACCCCGGACAGGGCGACAATGAGCAGTTCTTC; cdr3_aa: CASHPGQGDNEQFF
d_call: .; clone_size: few; v_call: TRBV14; j_call: TRBJ1-1; cdr3_nt: TGTGCCAGCAGCCAAGAACGACAGTTGGGAGAAGCTTTCTTT; cdr3_aa: CASSQERQLGEAFF
d_call: .; clone_size: .; v_call: TRBV14; j_call: TRBJ1-1; cdr3_nt: TGTGCCAGCAGCCCAACGTACCGGGCCCCCGCAGATTTT; cdr3_aa: CASSPTYRAPADF
d_call: .; clone_size: .; v_call: TRBV2; j_call: TRBJ1-5; cdr3_nt: TGTGCCAGCAGTATCGAAGGGGCAACCAGCAATCAGCCCCAGCATTTT; cdr3_aa: CASSIEGATSNQPQHF
d_call: .; clone_size: few; v_call: TRBV27; j_call: TRBJ2-7; cdr3_nt: TGTGCCAGCATCGAAGAGCAGTACTTC; cdr3_aa: CASIEEQYF
d_call: .; clone_size: .; v_call: TRBV9; j_call: TRBJ1-2; cdr3_nt: TGTGCCAGCAGCGTAGAGGGGGACTATGGCTACACCTTC; cdr3_aa: CASSVEGDYGYTF
d_call: TRBD1; clone_size: few; v_call: TRBV25-1; j_call: TRBJ2-5; cdr3_nt: TGTGCCAGCACCGGACAGGGAGAGACCCAGTACTTC; cdr3_aa: CASTGQGETQYF
d_call: .; clone_size: few; v_call: TRBV7-2; j_call: TRBJ1-2; cdr3_nt: TGTGCCAGCAGCCTCGCGTGGGGGGATGCTAACTATGGCTACACCTTC; cdr3_aa: CASSLAWGDANYGYTF
d_call: TRBD1; clone_size: .; v_call: TRBV4-1; j_call: TRBJ1-4; cdr3_nt: TGCGCCAGCAGTGGGACAGGGGGAAATGAAAAACTGTTTTTT; cdr3_aa: CASSGTGGNEKLFF
d_call: .; clone_size: .; v_call: TRBV7-6; j_call: TRBJ2-1; cdr3_nt: TGTGCCAGCAGCTTAGCGTCGACGACGAATGAGCAGTTCTTC; cdr3_aa: CASSLASTTNEQFF
d_call: TRBD1; clone_size: few; v_call: TRBV9; j_call: TRBJ2-7; cdr3_nt: TGTGCCAGCAGCCCCGGGACAGCCTCCTACGAGCAGTACTTC; cdr3_aa: CASSPGTASYEQYF
d_call: .; clone_size: .; v_call: TRBV7-9; j_call: TRBJ2-7; cdr3_nt: TGTGCCAGCAGCTTAGATGGCGTCTCCTACGAGCAGTACTTC; cdr3_aa: CASSLDGVSYEQYF
d_call: .; clone_size: few; v_call: TRBV29-1; j_call: TRBJ1-1; cdr3_nt: TGCAGCGTTGAGCACTATTTGAACACTGAAGCTTTCTTT; cdr3_aa: CSVEHYLNTEAFF
d_call: .; clone_size: few; v_call: TRBV30; j_call: TRBJ1-1; cdr3_nt: TGTGCCTGGAGTGGGCCGGGGGTGACTGAAGCTTTCTTT; cdr3_aa: CAWSGPGVTEAFF
d_call: .; clone_size: .; v_call: TRBV4-1; j_call: TRBJ1-5; cdr3_nt: TGCGCCAGCAGCCAAGATCAGAGGTCTAATCAGCCCCAGCATTTT; cdr3_aa: CASSQDQRSNQPQHF
d_call: TRBD1; clone_size: few; v_call: TRBV7-4; j_call: TRBJ2-7; cdr3_nt: TGTGCCAGCAGCCCACGGACAGGGCGGACCTACGAGCAGTACTTC; cdr3_aa: CASSPRTGRTYEQYF
d_call: .; clone_size: .; v_call: TRBV5-4; j_call: TRBJ2-3; cdr3_nt: TGTGCCAGCAGCTTGGCCGGAAGTTTGGGAGATACGCAGTATTTT; cdr3_aa: CASSLAGSLGDTQYF
d_call: TRBD2; clone_size: .; v_call: TRBV7-9; j_call: TRBJ2-5; cdr3_nt: TGTGCCAGCAACCTAGCGGGGGTTCAAGAGACCCAGTACTTC; cdr3_aa: CASNLAGVQETQYF
d_call: .; clone_size: few; v_call: TRBV5-6; j_call: TRBJ1-5; cdr3_nt: TGTGCCAGCAGCTTAGAGGGTAGCAATCAGCCCCAGCATTTT; cdr3_aa: CASSLEGSNQPQHF
d_call: .; clone_size: .; v_call: TRBV6-1; j_call: TRBJ2-5; cdr3_nt: TGTGCCAGCAGTGAAATGCGGGGGCGTGTGGAGACCCAGTACTTC; cdr3_aa: CASSEMRGRVETQYF
d_call: .; clone_size: few; v_call: TRBV29-1; j_call: TRBJ1-5; cdr3_nt: TGCAGCGTTGCTAGGGAACCGGGGACGCACAAGCATTTT; cdr3_aa: CSVAREPGTHKHF
d_call: TRBD1; clone_size: .; v_call: TRBV18; j_call: TRBJ1-1; cdr3_nt: TGTGCCAGCTCACCAGGGACAGAGAACACTGAAGCTTTCTTT; cdr3_aa: CASSPGTENTEAFF
d_call: .; clone_size: once; v_call: TRBV18; j_call: TRBJ1-2; cdr3_nt: TGTGCCAGCTCACCCAAGGAGGGGTACGGCTACACCTTC; cdr3_aa: CASSPKEGYGYTF
d_call: .; clone_size: .; v_call: TRBV29-1; j_call: TRBJ2-5; cdr3_nt: TGCAGCGCTGGGGGCCGCCGGACACAGCAAGAGACCCAGTACTTC; cdr3_aa: CSAGGRRTQQETQYF
d_call: .; clone_size: .; v_call: TRBV30; j_call: TRBJ2-1; cdr3_nt: TGTGCCTGGGCACCCGGGACTCACGGCCGTGAGCAGTTCTTC; cdr3_aa: CAWAPGTHGREQFF
d_call: .; clone_size: .; v_call: TRBV2; j_call: TRBJ2-5; cdr3_nt: TGTGCCAGCGGCCGAGACAGCTACCAAGAGACCCAGTACTTC; cdr3_aa: CASGRDSYQETQYF
d_call: .; clone_size: few; v_call: TRBV9; j_call: TRBJ1-3; cdr3_nt: TGTGCCAGCAGCGTAGGGGGACTGGAATCTGGAAACACCATATATTTT; cdr3_aa: CASSVGGLESGNTIYF
d_call: TRBD1; clone_size: .; v_call: TRBV30; j_call: TRBJ1-1; cdr3_nt: TGTGCCTGGACCCGAGGACAGGGCCTTACGGCTGAAGCTTTCTTT; cdr3_aa: CAWTRGQGLTAEAFF
d_call: .; clone_size: many; v_call: TRBV30; j_call: TRBJ2-1; cdr3_nt: TGTGCCTGGGCCCGGGACACTCACAATGAGCAGTTCTTC; cdr3_aa: CAWARDTHNEQFF
d_call: .; clone_size: once; v_call: TRBV6-1; j_call: TRBJ2-6; cdr3_nt: TGTGCCAGCAGCCCCTCCGGCTCTGGGGCCAACGTCCTGACTTTC; cdr3_aa: CASSPSGSGANVLTF
d_call: .; clone_size: .; v_call: TRBV18; j_call: TRBJ1-5; cdr3_nt: TGTGCCAGCTCACCTACCGGGCCTCCCCATAGTCAGCCCCAGCATTTT; cdr3_aa: CASSPTGPPHSQPQHF
d_call: .; clone_size: few; v_call: TRBV27; j_call: TRBJ2-5; cdr3_nt: TGTGCCAGCAGTTCGCCGGGTACGGGGGAGACCCAGTACTTC; cdr3_aa: CASSSPGTGETQYF
d_call: .; clone_size: .; v_call: TRBV4-1; j_call: TRBJ1-1; cdr3_nt: TGCGCCCCTGTTAGCGGCGGCGGGACTGAAGCTTTCTTT; cdr3_aa: CAPVSGGGTEAFF
d_call: TRBD2; clone_size: .; v_call: TRBV5-8; j_call: TRBJ2-6; cdr3_nt: TGTGCCAGCACCCATGGGGGGGCTGGGGCCAACGTCCTGACTTTC; cdr3_aa: CASTHGGAGANVLTF
d_call: .; clone_size: few; v_call: TRBV28; j_call: TRBJ2-1; cdr3_nt: TGTGCCAGCAGAACGGGACGGCGGACCTACAATGAGCAGTTCTTC; cdr3_aa: CASRTGRRTYNEQFF
d_call: TRBD1; clone_size: few; v_call: TRBV19; j_call: TRBJ2-4; cdr3_nt: TGTGCCAGTGGACAGGGGGCGCCCAAAAACATTCAGTACTTC; cdr3_aa: CASGQGAPKNIQYF
d_call: TRBD2; clone_size: few; v_call: TRBV5-1; j_call: TRBJ2-3; cdr3_nt: TGCGCCAGCACCAGTGGACTAGCGGAGACAGATACGCAGTATTTT; cdr3_aa: CASTSGLAETDTQYF
d_call: TRBD2; clone_size: .; v_call: TRBV27; j_call: TRBJ2-7; cdr3_nt: TGTGCCAGCAGAACAAGCGGGGGGGGCTCCTACGAGCAGTACTTC; cdr3_aa: CASRTSGGGSYEQYF
d_call: .; clone_size: .; v_call: TRBV18; j_call: TRBJ1-2; cdr3_nt: TGTGCCAGCTCACCCCCCGCGGGCTATGGCTACACCTTC; cdr3_aa: CASSPPAGYGYTF
d_call: TRBD1; clone_size: .; v_call: TRBV19; j_call: TRBJ2-1; cdr3_nt: TGTGCCAGTAGTATTTCGCCGGGACAGGGGTCGGATGAGCAGTTCTTC; cdr3_aa: CASSISPGQGSDEQFF
d_call: .; clone_size: .; v_call: TRBV13; j_call: TRBJ2-1; cdr3_nt: TGTGCCAGCAGCTTAGGAGGGTTATACAATGAGCAGTTCTTC; cdr3_aa: CASSLGGLYNEQFF
d_call: .; clone_size: few; v_call: TRBV20-1; j_call: TRBJ2-3; cdr3_nt: TGCAGTGCCCCCACCTCGGATACGCAGTATTTT; cdr3_aa: CSAPTSDTQYF
d_call: .; clone_size: few; v_call: TRBV27; j_call: TRBJ2-3; cdr3_nt: TGTGCCAGCAGTTTGTCTCCCTCCGACGCGGATACGCAGTATTTT; cdr3_aa: CASSLSPSDADTQYF
d_call: .; clone_size: .; v_call: TRBV7-9; j_call: TRBJ1-3; cdr3_nt: TGTGCCAGCAGCCCGCGGACAGCTTCTGGAAACACCATATATTTT; cdr3_aa: CASSPRTASGNTIYF
d_call: .; clone_size: few; v_call: TRBV30; j_call: TRBJ1-2; cdr3_nt: TGTGCCTGGAGGGCAGGGATGAGCTACACCTTC; cdr3_aa: CAWRAGMSYTF
d_call: TRBD2; clone_size: .; v_call: TRBV5-1; j_call: TRBJ2-1; cdr3_nt: TGCGCCAGCAGCTTCACTAGCGGGGGGAACAATGAGCAGTTCTTC; cdr3_aa: CASSFTSGGNNEQFF
d_call: TRBD1; clone_size: .; v_call: TRBV2; j_call: TRBJ2-7; cdr3_nt: TGTGCCACAAAACGAGGGGGCGACGAGCAGTACTTC; cdr3_aa: CATKRGGDEQYF
d_call: TRBD2; clone_size: few; v_call: TRBV9; j_call: TRBJ2-2; cdr3_nt: TGTGCCAGCAGTGGTACTAGCGGTCCGAACACCGGGGAGCTGTTTTTT; cdr3_aa: CASSGTSGPNTGELFF
d_call: .; clone_size: few; v_call: TRBV2; j_call: TRBJ2-7; cdr3_nt: TGTGCCAGTCTCGCCCGGGGGACCGCCTACGAGCAGTACTTC; cdr3_aa: CASLARGTAYEQYF
d_call: TRBD1; clone_size: .; v_call: TRBV6-5; j_call: TRBJ2-7; cdr3_nt: TGTGCCAGCAGTTTCGGGACAGGGAACGACGAGCAGTACTTC; cdr3_aa: CASSFGTGNDEQYF
d_call: .; clone_size: few; v_call: TRBV10-3; j_call: TRBJ2-5; cdr3_nt: TGTGCCATGGGGGGGGCCGACGCAAAGACAGAGACCCAGTACTTC; cdr3_aa: CAMGGADAKTETQYF
d_call: TRBD1; clone_size: .; v_call: TRBV14; j_call: TRBJ2-7; cdr3_nt: TGTGCCAGCAGCCTCCGGGACAGCAGCCTCTACGAGCAGTACTTC; cdr3_aa: CASSLRDSSLYEQYF
d_call: .; clone_size: .; v_call: TRBV2; j_call: TRBJ2-1; cdr3_nt: TGTGCCAGCAGAGGAGGGGAAAACAATGAGCAGTTCTTC; cdr3_aa: CASRGGENNEQFF
d_call: .; clone_size: few; v_call: TRBV12-5; j_call: TRBJ1-6; cdr3_nt: TGTGCTAGTGGTTTGGCAGGGTCACCCCTCCACTTT; cdr3_aa: CASGLAGSPLHF
d_call: .; clone_size: few; v_call: TRBV19; j_call: TRBJ2-7; cdr3_nt: TGTGCCAGTAGTTGGGACGGCGCCTACGAGCAGTACTTC; cdr3_aa: CASSWDGAYEQYF
d_call: TRBD1; clone_size: few; v_call: TRBV25-1; j_call: TRBJ1-2; cdr3_nt: TGTGCCAGCAGTATGGGACAGGCGACGATAGCGGTTGGCTACACCTTC; cdr3_aa: CASSMGQATIAVGYTF
d_call: .; clone_size: few; v_call: TRBV7-6; j_call: TRBJ2-7; cdr3_nt: TGTGCCGGAGGGGGAAGGCGCTACGAGCAGTACTTC; cdr3_aa: CAGGGRRYEQYF
d_call: .; clone_size: .; v_call: TRBV19; j_call: TRBJ2-7; cdr3_nt: TGTGCCAGTACGAATTCCTACGAGCAGTACTTC; cdr3_aa: CASTNSYEQYF